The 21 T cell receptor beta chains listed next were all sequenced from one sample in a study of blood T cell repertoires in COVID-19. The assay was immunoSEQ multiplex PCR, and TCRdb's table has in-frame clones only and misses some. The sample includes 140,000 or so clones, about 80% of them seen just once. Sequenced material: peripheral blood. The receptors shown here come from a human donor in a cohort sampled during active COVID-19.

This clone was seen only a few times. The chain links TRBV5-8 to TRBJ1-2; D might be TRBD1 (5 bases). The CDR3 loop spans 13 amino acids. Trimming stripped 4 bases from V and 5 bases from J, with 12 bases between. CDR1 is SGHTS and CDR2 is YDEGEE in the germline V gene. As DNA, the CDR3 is TGTGCCAGCAGCCGCGACAGAACTTATGGCTACACCTTC. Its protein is CASSRDRTYGYTF.

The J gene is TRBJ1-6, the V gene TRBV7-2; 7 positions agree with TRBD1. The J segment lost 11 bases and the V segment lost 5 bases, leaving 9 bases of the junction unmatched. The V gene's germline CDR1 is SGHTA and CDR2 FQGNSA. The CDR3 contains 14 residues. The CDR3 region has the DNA TGTGCCAGCAGCCCGAGACAGGGTATGACACCCCTCCACTTT. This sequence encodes CASSPRQGMTPLHF.

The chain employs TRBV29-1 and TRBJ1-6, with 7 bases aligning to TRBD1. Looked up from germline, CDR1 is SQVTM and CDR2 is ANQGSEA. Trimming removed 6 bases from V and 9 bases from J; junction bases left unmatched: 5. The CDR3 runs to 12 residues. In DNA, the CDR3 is TGCAGCGTGGGCACAGGGGCTTCACCCCTCCACTTT. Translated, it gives CSVGTGASPLHF.

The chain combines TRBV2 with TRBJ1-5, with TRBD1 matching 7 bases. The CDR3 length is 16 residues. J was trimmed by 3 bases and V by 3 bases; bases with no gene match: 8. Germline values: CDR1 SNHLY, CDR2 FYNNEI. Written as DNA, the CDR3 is TGTGCCAGCAGTGACCCGCCGGGACAGTCCAATCAGCCCCAGCATTTT. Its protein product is CASSDPPGQSNQPQHF.

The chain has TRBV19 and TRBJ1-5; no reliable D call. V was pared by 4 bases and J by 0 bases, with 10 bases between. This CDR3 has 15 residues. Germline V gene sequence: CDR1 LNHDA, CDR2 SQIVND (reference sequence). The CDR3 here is CASSTTAHSNQPQHF. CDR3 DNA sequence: TGTGCCAGTAGTACAACAGCCCATAGCAATCAGCCCCAGCATTTT.

CDR3 amino acids: CASSPPGREGSRNGYTF. The CDR3 DNA follows: TGTGCCAGCAGTCCCCCTGGCAGGGAGGGTAGTAGAAATGGCTACACCTTC. The chain has TRBV28 and TRBJ1-2; possible D gene TRBD1, 5 bases. The germline V gene has CDR1 MDHEN and CDR2 SYDVKM. V was clipped by 5 bases and J by 6 bases, with 25 bases between them. The length of the CDR3 is 17 residues.

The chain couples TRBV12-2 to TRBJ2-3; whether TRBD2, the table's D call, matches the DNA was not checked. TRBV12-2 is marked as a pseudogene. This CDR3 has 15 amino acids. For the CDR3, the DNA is TGTGCAAGTCGCTTATATACGGGGATCCGAGATACGCAGTATTTT. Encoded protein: CASRLYTGIRDTQYF.

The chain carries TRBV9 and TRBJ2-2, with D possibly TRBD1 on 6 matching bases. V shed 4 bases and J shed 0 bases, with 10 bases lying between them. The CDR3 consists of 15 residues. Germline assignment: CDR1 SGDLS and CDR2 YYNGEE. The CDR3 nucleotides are TGTGCCAGCAGCAGCAGGGGTTCGAACACCGGGGAGCTGTTTTTT. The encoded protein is CASSSRGSNTGELFF.

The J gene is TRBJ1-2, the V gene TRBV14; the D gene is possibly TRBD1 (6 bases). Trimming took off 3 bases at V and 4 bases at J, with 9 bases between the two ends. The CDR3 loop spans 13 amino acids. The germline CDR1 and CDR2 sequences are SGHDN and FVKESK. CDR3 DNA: TGTGCCAGCAGCCACAACAGGGCCTATGGCTACACCTTC. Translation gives CASSHNRAYGYTF.

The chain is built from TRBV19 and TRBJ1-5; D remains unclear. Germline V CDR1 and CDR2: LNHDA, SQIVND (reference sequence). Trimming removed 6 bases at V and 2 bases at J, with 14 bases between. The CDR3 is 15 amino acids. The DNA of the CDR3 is TGTGCCAGTAGGACACATTCGCCGGGCAATCAGCCCCAGCATTTT. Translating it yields CASRTHSPGNQPQHF.

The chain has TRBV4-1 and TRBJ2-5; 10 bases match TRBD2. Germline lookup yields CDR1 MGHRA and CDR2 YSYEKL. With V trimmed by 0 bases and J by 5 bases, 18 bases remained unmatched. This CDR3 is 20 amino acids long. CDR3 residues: CASSQETPSGGPLELETQYF. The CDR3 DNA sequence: TGCGCCAGCAGCCAAGAGACGCCTAGCGGGGGACCTTTGGAGCTCGAGACCCAGTACTTC.

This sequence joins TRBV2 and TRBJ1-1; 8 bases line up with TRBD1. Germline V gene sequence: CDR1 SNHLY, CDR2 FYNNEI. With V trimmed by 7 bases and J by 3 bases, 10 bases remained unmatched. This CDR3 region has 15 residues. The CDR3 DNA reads TGTGCCAGCATTCGGGACAGGTCCCAGGACACTGAAGCTTTCTTT. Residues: CASIRDRSQDTEAFF.

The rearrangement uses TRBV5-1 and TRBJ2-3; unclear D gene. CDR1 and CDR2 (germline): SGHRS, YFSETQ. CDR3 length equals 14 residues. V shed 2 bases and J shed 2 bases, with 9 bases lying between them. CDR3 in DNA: TGCGCCAGCAGCTTTAATAGTGCCACAGATACGCAGTATTTT. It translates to CASSFNSATDTQYF.

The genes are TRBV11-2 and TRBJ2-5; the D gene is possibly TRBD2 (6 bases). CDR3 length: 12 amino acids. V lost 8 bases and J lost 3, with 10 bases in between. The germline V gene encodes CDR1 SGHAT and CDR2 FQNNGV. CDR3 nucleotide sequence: TGTGCCAGCGGTGGAGGGGAAGAGACCCAGTACTTC. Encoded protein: CASGGGEETQYF.

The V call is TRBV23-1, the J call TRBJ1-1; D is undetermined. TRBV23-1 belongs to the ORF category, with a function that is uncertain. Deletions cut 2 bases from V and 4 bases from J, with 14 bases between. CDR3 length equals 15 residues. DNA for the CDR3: TGCGCCAGCAGTCAACCCCGGGGAGGAGGCACTGAAGCTTTCTTT. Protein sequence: CASSQPRGGGTEAFF.

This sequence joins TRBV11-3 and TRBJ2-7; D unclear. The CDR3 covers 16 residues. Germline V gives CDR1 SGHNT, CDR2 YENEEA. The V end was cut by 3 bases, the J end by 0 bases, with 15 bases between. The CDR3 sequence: CASSFCVARSSYEQYF. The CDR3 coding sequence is TGTGCCAGCAGCTTTTGTGTGGCACGAAGCTCCTACGAGCAGTACTTC.

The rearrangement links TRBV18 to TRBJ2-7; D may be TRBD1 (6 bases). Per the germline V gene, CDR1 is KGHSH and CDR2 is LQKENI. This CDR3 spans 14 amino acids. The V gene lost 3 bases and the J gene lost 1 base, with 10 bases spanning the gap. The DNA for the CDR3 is TGTGCCAGCTCACCGAGGACAGAGTCCTACGAGCAGTACTTC. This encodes CASSPRTESYEQYF.

The CDR3 nucleotides are TGTGCCTCCCTAAAGGGGACAGGGGGAACAACCGGTCAGCCCCAGCATTTT. Residues: CASLKGTGGTTGQPQHF. The genes are TRBV19 and TRBJ1-5, with TRBD1 identical over 11 bases. CDR3 length equals 17 residues. The J segment lost 6 bases and the V segment lost 11 bases, leaving 18 bases of the junction unmatched. Germline-derived CDR1 and CDR2 are LNHDA and SQIVND (reference sequence).

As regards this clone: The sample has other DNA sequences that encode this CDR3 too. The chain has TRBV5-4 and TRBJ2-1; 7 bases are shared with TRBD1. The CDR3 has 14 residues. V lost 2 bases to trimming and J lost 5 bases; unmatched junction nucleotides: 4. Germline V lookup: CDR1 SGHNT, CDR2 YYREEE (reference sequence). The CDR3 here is CASSLRTGNNEQFF. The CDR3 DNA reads TGTGCCAGCAGCTTACGGACAGGAAACAATGAGCAGTTCTTC. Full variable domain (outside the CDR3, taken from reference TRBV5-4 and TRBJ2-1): ETGVTQSPTHLIKTRGQQVTLRCSSQSGHNTVSWYQQALGQGPQFIFQYYREEENGRGNFPPRFSGLQFPNYSSELNVNALELDDSALYLCASSLRTGNNEQFFGPGTRLTVL.

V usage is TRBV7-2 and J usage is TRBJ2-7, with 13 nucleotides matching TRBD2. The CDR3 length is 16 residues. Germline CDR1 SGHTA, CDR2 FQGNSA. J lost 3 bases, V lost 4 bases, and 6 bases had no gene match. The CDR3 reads CASSSRGLAGFYEQYF. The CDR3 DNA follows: TGTGCCAGCAGCTCCCGGGGACTAGCGGGGTTCTACGAGCAGTACTTC.

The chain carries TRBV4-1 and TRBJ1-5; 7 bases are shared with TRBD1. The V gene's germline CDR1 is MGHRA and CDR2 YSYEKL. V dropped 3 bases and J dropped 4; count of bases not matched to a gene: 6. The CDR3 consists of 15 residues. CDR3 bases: TGCGCCAGCAGCCAGAGGGACAGACAGAATCAGCCCCAGCATTTT. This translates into CASSQRDRQNQPQHF.